This TCR beta chain is from a study of cytomegalovirus exposure and HLA in healthy donors. Study results and caveats: Compared with the approximately 670-donor mean, an Asian-associated ancestry cluster reportedly had fewer N-insertions, according to a later analysis. Later analysis suggested links between common viral pathogens and several top significant clusters. In terms of immune exposure information, only CMV serostatus was available.

PCR was performed using 60 Vbeta and 13 Jbeta primers. Using immunoSEQ multiplex PCR, the repertoire was profiled, and TCRdb retains in-frame clones only, with some absent. The sample records roughly 100,000 clones, 79% being singletons. Germline V gene sequence: CDR1 MNHEY, CDR2 SMNVEV (reference sequence). Trimming stripped 2 bases from V and 7 bases from J, with 18 bases between. The CDR3 is 16 amino acids. This clone showed up just once. The antigen is unknown. This TCR came from a man aged 45-60 years in good health and CMV-seropositive. V and J are TRBV27 and TRBJ2-1; tentatively, D is TRBD1 (7 bases). Sequencing was performed on PBMCs. The CDR3 sequence: CASSLLLSRGRNEQFF. The DNA of the CDR3 is TGTGCCAGCAGTTTACTCCTCAGCAGGGGGAGGAATGAGCAGTTCTTC.